This T cell receptor (beta chain) was found in a study of blood T cell repertoires in COVID-19. Study-level background: Samples came from the United States, Italy and Spain, spanning acute and convalescent COVID-19. From T cells, B-cell-depleted T cells, or PBMCs came the material, which was cDNA or gDNA.

This CDR3 has 13 residues. Between the trimmed V and J ends, which lost 4 bases and 7 bases, there was a span of 11 bases. CDR1 is MGHRA and CDR2 is YSYEKL in the germline V gene. One Seattle source followed patients from active infection through their disease course. TCRdb keeps only in-frame clones here, not all; method: immunoSEQ multiplex PCR. The sample carries 250,000 to 350,000 clones, roughly 90% recorded once. The clonotype was recovered from a woman in her twenties or thirties with COVID-19, enrolled during active disease. This chain links TRBV4-1 with TRBJ2-1; D call uncertain. What was sequenced was peripheral blood. The CDR3 loop reads CASSLPSRNEQFF. DNA of the CDR3: TGCGCCAGCAGCCTCCCTTCTCGGAATGAGCAGTTCTTC.